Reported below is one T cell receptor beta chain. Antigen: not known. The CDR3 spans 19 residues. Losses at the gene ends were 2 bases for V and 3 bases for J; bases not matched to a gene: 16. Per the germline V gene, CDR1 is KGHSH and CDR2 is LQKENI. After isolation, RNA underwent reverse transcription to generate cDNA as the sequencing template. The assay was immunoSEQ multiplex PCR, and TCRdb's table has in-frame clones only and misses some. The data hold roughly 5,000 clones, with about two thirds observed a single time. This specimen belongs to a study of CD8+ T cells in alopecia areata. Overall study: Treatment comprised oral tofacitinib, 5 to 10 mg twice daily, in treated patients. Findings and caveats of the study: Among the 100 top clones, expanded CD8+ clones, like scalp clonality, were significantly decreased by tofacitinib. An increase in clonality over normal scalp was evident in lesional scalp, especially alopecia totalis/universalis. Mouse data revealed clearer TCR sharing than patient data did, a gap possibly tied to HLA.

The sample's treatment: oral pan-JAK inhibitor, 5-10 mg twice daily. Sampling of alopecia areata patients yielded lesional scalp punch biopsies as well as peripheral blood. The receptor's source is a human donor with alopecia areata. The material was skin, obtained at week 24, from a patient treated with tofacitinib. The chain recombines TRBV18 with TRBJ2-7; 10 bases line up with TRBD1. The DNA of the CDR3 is TGTGCCAGCTCACCATGGGGACAGGGGACGCAAAAGCCCCTCTACGAGCAGTACTTC. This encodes CASSPWGQGTQKPLYEQYF.